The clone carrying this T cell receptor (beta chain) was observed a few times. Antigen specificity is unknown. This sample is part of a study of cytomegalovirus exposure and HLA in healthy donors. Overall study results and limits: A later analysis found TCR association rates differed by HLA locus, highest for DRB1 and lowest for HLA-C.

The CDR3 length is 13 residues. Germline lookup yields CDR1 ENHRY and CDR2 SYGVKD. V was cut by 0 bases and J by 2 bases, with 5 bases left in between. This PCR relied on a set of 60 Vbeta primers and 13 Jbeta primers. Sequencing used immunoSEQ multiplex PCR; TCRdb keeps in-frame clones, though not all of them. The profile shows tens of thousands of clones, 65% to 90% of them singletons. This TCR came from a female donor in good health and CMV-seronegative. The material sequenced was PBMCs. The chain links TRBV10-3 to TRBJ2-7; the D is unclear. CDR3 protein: CAISESTAYEQYF. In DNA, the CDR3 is TGTGCCATCAGTGAGTCTACAGCCTACGAGCAGTACTTC.